Detailed here is one T cell receptor beta chain. Its target is unknown. The table came from immunoSEQ multiplex PCR; TCRdb's copy has only in-frame clones and leaves some out. Of some 290,000 clones in the sample, over 80% were seen once. The data belong to a study of Ad26.COV2.S vaccination and SARS-CoV-2 variants. Study details: Enrolled in COV1001, the donor was in the Ad26.COV2.S trial arm, which received the vaccine. Intramuscular Ad26.COV2.S at 5x10^10 or 1x10^11 viral particles.

J gave up 4 bases and V 5 bases, and 1 base lay outside the gene matches. CDR3 length equals 13 residues. Germline V gene lookup returns CDR1 MRHNA and CDR2 SNTAGT. Treatment defined: some 20 received Ad26.COV2.S at low or high dose, single or two shots; five or six received placebo; per-sample allocation not given. On day 63 after the first injection, vaccine and placebo recipients gave samples. The donor was a Boston adult aged 18-55 years. Notes on the study in general: Reportedly, spike-specific CD8+ and CD4+ T cell responses achieved substantial breadth once vaccination had taken place.

The sample here was peripheral blood, taken in a trial of Ad26.COV2.S vaccine versus placebo. The genes are TRBV6-4 and TRBJ2-2; 7 bases line up with TRBD1. The receptor comes from a person aged 18-65 years who received the Ad26.COV2.S COVID-19 vaccine or a placebo. CDR3: CASSPGGTGELFF. DNA of the CDR3: TGTGCCAGCAGTCCAGGGGGCACCGGGGAGCTGTTTTTT.